The rows below give T cell receptor beta chains drawn from one sample of a study of T-cell reconstitution after alpha-beta-depleted transplantation in children. MiXCR, run by TCRdb on the PCR reads, gives a single entry per CDR3 protein. The sample shows just over 950,000 distinct CDR3 sequences, 25% to 30% of them seen only once. The sample in question was PBMCs, mostly from graft donor cells, obtained 360 days after TCRalphabeta/CD19-depleted stem cell transplant. Every receptor here comes from a boy in the first two years of life who had a stem cell transplant for SCID, so the T cells may come from the graft donor. Both conserved end residues are part of each CDR3.

v_call	j_call	cdr3_aa
TRBV5-1	TRBJ1-6	CASSLRGDAGAPLHF
TRBV6-5	TRBJ1-6	CASSYNGIAPLHF
TRBV30	TRBJ2-1	CAWSGETSGGPNEQFF
TRBV5-1	TRBJ1-5	CASSPGLTADSNQPQHF
TRBV5-1	TRBJ1-5	CASSSTGGTGQPQHF
TRBV20-1	TRBJ2-6	CSARGPSIHDSGANVLTF
TRBV4-1	TRBJ1-5	CASSQDRTGNQPQHF
TRBV24-1	TRBJ2-1	CATSVRQGRLNEQFF
TRBV5-1	TRBJ2-7	CASSLGSSGVAYEQYF
TRBV25-1	TRBJ2-7	CASSEYILRDGTYEQYF
TRBV29-1	TRBJ2-3	CSLMGAPGLVPDTQYF
TRBV7-9	TRBJ2-7	CATNRESYEQYF
TRBV28	TRBJ2-1	CASSFSFVAGGLSGSYNEQFF
TRBV15	TRBJ1-3	CATSRDRGKDGNTIYF
TRBV4-2	TRBJ2-5	CASSQEEGSPLYQETQYF
TRBV3-1	TRBJ2-6	CASSQERGRRGSGANVLTF
TRBV29-1	TRBJ2-5	CSVDSSREETQYF
TRBV27	TRBJ2-5	CASSFRQGARETQYF
TRBV27	TRBJ1-4	CASSLSNRLRHEKLFF
TRBV19	TRBJ1-5	CASTLQGLHQPQHF
TRBV6-2/TRBV6-3	TRBJ2-4	CASRTTGGGRLAKNIQYF
TRBV2	TRBJ1-1	CASSGPRGSTEAFF
TRBV20-1	TRBJ2-1	CSAREWEQFF
TRBV20-1	TRBJ2-5	CSAIGGPGPAGETQYF